This entry concerns a single T cell receptor (beta chain). The antigen is not known. This specimen belongs to a study of human T cells and chemical hapten exposure. Study-level information: Small discrepancies in pooled library volume mainly accounted for the varying TCR yields per sample.

This CDR3 region has 15 residues. V lost 4 bases and J 0 bases, leaving 11 bases between the germline ends. Individual cDNA molecules in this library carried unique molecular identifiers. TCRdb processed the RACE reads anew with MiXCR; each CDR3 protein has one entry. The sample includes approximately 90,000 distinct CDR3 sequences, around a quarter of them seen just once. Notes on the study in general: DPC sensitization did not alter TCRs above 1 in 1000 frequency.

The time point was: patch test 3, about 24 weeks after DPC sensitization. Treatment described: therapeutic diphenylcyclopropenone sensitization with weekly scalp DPC. The chain recombines TRBV12-3 or TRBV12-4 with TRBJ2-3; D gene unclear. The sequencing here drew on whole blood, taken in connection with sensitization to the hapten diphenylcyclopropenone (DPC). The TCR comes from a man aged 40-49 years with alopecia areata. Some clones in this sample may be carry-over from other donors' samples. The CDR3 here is CASSSHVGSTDTQYF. The CDR3 DNA follows: TGTGCCAGCAGTTCCCACGTGGGGAGCACAGATACGCAGTATTTT.